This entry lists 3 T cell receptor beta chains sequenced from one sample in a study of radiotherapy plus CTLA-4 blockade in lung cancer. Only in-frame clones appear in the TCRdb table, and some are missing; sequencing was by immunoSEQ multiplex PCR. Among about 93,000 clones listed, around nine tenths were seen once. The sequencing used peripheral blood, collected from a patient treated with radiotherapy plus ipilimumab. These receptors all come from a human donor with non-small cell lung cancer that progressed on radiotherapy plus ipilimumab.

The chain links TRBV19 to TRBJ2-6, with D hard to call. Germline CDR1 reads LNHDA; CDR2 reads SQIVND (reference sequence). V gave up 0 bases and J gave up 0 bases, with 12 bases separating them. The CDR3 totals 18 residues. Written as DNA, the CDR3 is TGTGCCAGTAGTATAGACGGGCAGGCACTCTCTGGGGCCAACGTCCTGACTTTC. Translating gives CASSIDGQALSGANVLTF.

The CDR3 DNA reads TGTGCCAGCAGCTTAGCAGTTGCGGGGAATTCACCCCTCCACTTT. This translates into CASSLAVAGNSPLHF. The V call is TRBV11-2, the J call TRBJ1-6; no reliable D call. The V gene's germline CDR1 is SGHAT and CDR2 FQNNGV. CDR3 length: 15 amino acids. V was pared by 1 base and J by 7 bases, with 11 bases between. The full variable domain, rest sourced from reference TRBV11-2 and TRBJ1-6, is EAGVAQSPRYKIIEKRQSVAFWCNPISGHATLYWYQQILGQGPKLLIQFQNNGVVDDSQLPKDRFSAERLKGVDSTLKIQPAKLEDSAVYLCASSLAVAGNSPLHFGNGTRLTVT.

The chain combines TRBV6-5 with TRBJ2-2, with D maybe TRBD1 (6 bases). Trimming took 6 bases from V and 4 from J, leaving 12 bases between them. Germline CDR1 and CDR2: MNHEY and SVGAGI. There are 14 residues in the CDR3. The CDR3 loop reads CASSPLRGTGELFF. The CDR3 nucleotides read TGTGCCAGCAGCCCCCTCAGGGGCACCGGGGAGCTGTTTTTT.